The 4 T cell receptor beta chains listed next were all sequenced from one sample in a study of shared clonotypes between healthy human individuals. Assay used: immunoSEQ multiplex PCR; TCRdb lists only in-frame clones, some missing. There are 2 million to 2.5 million clones in the sample; 93% occur only once, and roughly 0.36% lies in the top ten. The sample taken for sequencing was naive CD4+ T cells from PBMCs. Subset defined: CD45RA+ positively selected. The source is a man between 18 and 35 years old in good health. Some clones in this sample may be carry-over from other donors' samples.

This clone was counted between two and nine times. The genes are TRBV5-1 and TRBJ1-1, with a possible D match to TRBD1 (6 bases). Germline V lookup: CDR1 SGHRS, CDR2 YFSETQ. Trimming removed 4 bases from V and 4 bases from J, with 14 bases in between. The CDR3 length is 14 residues. This CDR3 is CASSERQEGTEAFF. The CDR3 DNA follows: TGCGCCAGCAGCGAGCGACAGGAAGGCACTGAAGCTTTCTTT.

The chain links TRBV25-1 to TRBJ1-1, with unresolved D. Trimming pared 3 bases from V and 0 bases from J, leaving 11 bases between. Looked up from germline, CDR1 is MGHDK and CDR2 is SYGVNS. This CDR3 has 15 amino acids. CDR3 DNA sequence: TGTGCCAGCAGTGATAACCCGGGAATGAACACTGAAGCTTTCTTT. Translated: CASSDNPGMNTEAFF.

This clone has a single count. The chain recombines TRBV7-6 with TRBJ2-7, with D perhaps TRBD2 (6 bases). The length of the CDR3 is 12 residues. V was shortened by 8 bases and J by 2 bases, with 10 bases between the two germline ends. CDR1 SGHVS and CDR2 FNYEAQ come from the germline V gene. The DNA of the CDR3 is TGTGCCAGCTTTTGGGGGGCCTACGAGCAGTACTTC. This translates into CASFWGAYEQYF.

V gene TRBV28 combines with J gene TRBJ1-1; TRBD1 agrees at 8 bases. J lost 10 bases, V lost 6 bases, and 10 bases had no gene match. Germline values: CDR1 MDHEN, CDR2 SYDVKM. CDR3 length: 13 amino acids. The CDR3 spells CASSIPTGERAFF. The CDR3 coding sequence is TGTGCCAGCAGCATCCCGACAGGGGAAAGAGCTTTCTTT.